What follows is one T cell receptor (beta chain) and its context. This sample stems from a study of T cell changes during pregnancy in multiple sclerosis. Per germline, CDR1 SNHLY and CDR2 FYNNEI. Trimming took off 2 bases at V and 5 bases at J, with 16 bases between the two ends. The CDR3 has 17 residues. Profiling relied on immunoSEQ multiplex PCR, and the TCRdb table lists in-frame clones only, not all of them. The sample has nearly 110,000 clones, 85% to 95% seen once. The rearrangement links TRBV2 to TRBJ1-6; D unresolved. This clonotype originated in a female donor in good health, enrolled as a control in a pregnancy study. The source was peripheral blood, collected in the third trimester of pregnancy. The CDR3, as DNA: TGTGCCAGCAGTGAATTTGCCAGGTCCGTAGATAATTCACCCCTCCACTTT. Translation gives CASSEFARSVDNSPLHF.